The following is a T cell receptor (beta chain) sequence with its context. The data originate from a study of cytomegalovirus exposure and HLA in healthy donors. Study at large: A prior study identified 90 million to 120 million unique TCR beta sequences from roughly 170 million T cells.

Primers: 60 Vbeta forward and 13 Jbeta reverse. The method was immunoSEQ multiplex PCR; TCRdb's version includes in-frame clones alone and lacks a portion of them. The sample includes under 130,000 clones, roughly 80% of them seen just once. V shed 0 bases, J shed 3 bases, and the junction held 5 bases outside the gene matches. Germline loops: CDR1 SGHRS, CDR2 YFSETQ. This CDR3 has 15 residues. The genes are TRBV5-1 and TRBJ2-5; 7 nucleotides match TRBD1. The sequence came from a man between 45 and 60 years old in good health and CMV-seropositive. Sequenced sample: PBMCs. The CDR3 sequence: CASSLVATGKETQYF. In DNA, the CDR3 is TGCGCCAGCAGCTTGGTGGCGACAGGGAAAGAGACCCAGTACTTC.